The clone carrying this T cell receptor beta chain has a handful of counts. Isolated RNA was reverse transcribed into cDNA used as the sequencing template. Profiling relied on immunoSEQ multiplex PCR, and the TCRdb table lists in-frame clones only, not all of them. Of around 300,000 clones listed, 50% to 75% are singletons. The sample originates from a study of CD8+ T cells in alopecia areata. Germline V gene sequence: CDR1 GTSNPN, CDR2 SVGIG (reference sequence). The germline V and J ends were trimmed by 0 bases and 8 bases, with 16 bases remaining between them. The CDR3 contains 14 residues. Treatment specified: oral pan-JAK inhibitor, 5-10 mg twice daily. A FACSAria was used to sort CD4+ and CD8+ T cells. These cells came from PBMCs.

This clonotype originated in a human donor with alopecia areata. The sequences come from CD4+ T cells sorted from blood, collected around week 52, from a patient treated with tofacitinib. This sequence joins TRBV30 and TRBJ1-2; no clear D. For the CDR3, the DNA is TGTGCCTGGAGTGTATGGTCGGCATCCCAAGGCTACACCTTC. Translated, it gives CAWSVWSASQGYTF. Full variable domain (missing parts from reference TRBV30 and TRBJ1-2): SQTIHQWPATLVQPVGSPLSLECTVEGTSNPNLYWYRQAAGRGLQLLFYSVGIGQISSEVPQNLSASRPQDRQFILSSKKLLLSDSGFYLCAWSVWSASQGYTFGSGTRLTVV.